This T cell receptor (beta chain) stems from a study of identical twins. The germline gives CDR1 SNHLY, CDR2 FYNNEI. The CDR3 runs to 15 residues. V was shortened by 1 base and J by 1 base, with 10 bases between the two germline ends. This clonotype has a handful of counts. Unique molecular identifiers were present on the cDNA, which also gained a universal primer site by template switching. TCRdb reprocessed the 5' RACE reads with MiXCR, giving one entry per CDR3 protein. The repertoire holds some 250,000 distinct CDR3 sequences, with 5.5% to 7.5% as singletons. The same specimen was also included in a second study, on T cells expressing NK-cell markers. In that study: Whether the expanded NKG2C+ T cell clones recognized HCMV remained unclear.

This TCR was sampled from a woman aged 18-30 years in good health. The specimen sequenced was CD8+ T cells sorted from blood. The genes are TRBV2 and TRBJ1-2; no clear D. CDR3 sequence: CASSEGVRFNYGYTF. Written as DNA, the CDR3 is TGTGCCAGCAGTGAAGGAGTCAGATTTAACTATGGCTACACCTTC. Full variable domain (missing parts from reference TRBV2 and TRBJ1-2): EPEVTQTPSHQVTQMGQEVILRCVPISNHLYFYWYRQILGQKVEFLVSFYNNEISEKSEIFDDQFSVERPDGSNFTLKIRSTKLEDSAMYFCASSEGVRFNYGYTFGSGTRLTVV.